One and the same sample provided the 27 T cell receptor beta chains below, sequenced in a study of T-cell reconstitution after alpha-beta-depleted transplantation in children. Preparation of the TCRbeta library involved a method that used unique molecular identifiers. TCRdb recomputed calls from the PCR reads with MiXCR, one row per CDR3 protein. The sample has over 120,000 distinct CDR3 sequences, 8.5% to 10% seen once. Here the sequenced sample was PBMCs, mostly from graft donor cells, taken 180 days after TCRalphabeta/CD19-depleted stem cell transplant. The receptors originated from a female patient between 2 and 15 years old who had a stem cell transplant for congenital amegakaryocytic thrombocytopenia, so the T cells may come from the graft donor.

Ten or more counts support this clonotype. This chain joins TRBV12-3 or TRBV12-4 and TRBJ2-7; D is undetermined. This CDR3 comprises 13 residues. The ends were cut back, 3 bases at V and 5 bases at J, with 11 bases in the middle. The CDR3: CASSFVLIDEQYF. In DNA, the CDR3 is TGTGCCAGCAGTTTCGTACTAATCGACGAGCAGTACTTC.

This clonotype was seen at least ten times. The genes are TRBV6-1 and TRBJ1-1; no firm D call. The CDR3 runs 14 residues. Trimming cost V 6 bases and J 4 bases, with 15 bases left between them. Per the germline V gene, CDR1 is MNHNS and CDR2 is SASEGT. As DNA, the CDR3 is TGTGCCAGCAGACCTGACGCGTGGGGCACTGAAGCTTTCTTT. Residues: CASRPDAWGTEAFF.

Ten or more counts support this clonotype. The genes are TRBV20-1 and TRBJ1-2; 8 positions agree with TRBD1. The CDR3 length is 13 residues. V was pared by 6 bases and J by 0 bases, with 3 bases of the junction left unmatched. In germline, CDR1 is DFQATT, CDR2 SNEGSKA (reference sequence). CDR3 residues: CSAGTGANYGYTF. Here the CDR3 DNA reads TGCAGTGCCGGGACAGGAGCTAACTATGGCTACACCTTC.

The gene calls are TRBV20-1 and TRBJ2-2, with 11 bases lining up with TRBD1. The CDR3 covers 16 residues. Germline V gene lookup returns CDR1 DFQATT and CDR2 SNEGSKA (reference sequence). With 6 bases clipped from V and 4 bases from J, the junction kept 10 bases outside the gene matches. CDR3: CSASSPGQGGTGELFF. In DNA, the CDR3 is TGCAGTGCAAGTTCCCCGGGACAGGGGGGCACCGGGGAGCTGTTTTTT.

V and J are TRBV6-4 and TRBJ1-1; D is perhaps TRBD1 (5 bases). Trimming pared 5 bases from V and 0 bases from J, leaving 19 bases between. The CDR3 contains 17 residues. CDR1 MRHNA and CDR2 SNTAGT come from the germline V gene. CDR3 nucleotide sequence: TGTGCCAGCAGTCTCAATCCCCAGACAGCCATGAACACTGAAGCTTTCTTT. As protein: CASSLNPQTAMNTEAFF.

The sample holds many counts of this clonotype. The V gene is TRBV10-3, the J gene TRBJ2-3; D tentatively fits TRBD1 or TRBD2 (6 bases each). With 11 bases removed from V and 1 base from J, the gap between germline ends came to 13 bases. CDR3 length: 13 amino acids. The germline CDR1 and CDR2 sequences are ENHRY and SYGVKD. CDR3 protein: CAAKGGGTDTQYF. As DNA, the CDR3 is TGTGCCGCCAAGGGGGGCGGCACAGATACGCAGTATTTT.

This clonotype was counted at least ten times. The rearrangement uses TRBV25-1 and TRBJ1-4; TRBD1 matches 7 bases. Germline assignment: CDR1 MGHDK and CDR2 SYGVNS. The CDR3 loop spans 16 amino acids. Trimming removed 6 bases from V and 7 bases from J; junction bases left unmatched: 14. CDR3 loop: CASSAPTGERGEKLFF. In nucleotides, the CDR3 is TGTGCCAGCAGCGCCCCCACAGGGGAAAGGGGTGAAAAACTGTTTTTT.

This clonotype was counted only a few times. The J gene is TRBJ2-7, the V gene TRBV19; D unclear. Germline loops: CDR1 LNHDA, CDR2 SQIVND (reference sequence). This CDR3 spans 14 amino acids. V was clipped by 1 base and J by 1 base, with 8 bases between them. The CDR3 bases are TGTGCCAGTAGTATAGTTGGCAGATCCTACGAGCAGTACTTC. As protein: CASSIVGRSYEQYF.

The V and J genes are TRBV7-3 and TRBJ2-1; D may be TRBD2 (6 bases). Germline values: CDR1 SGHTA, CDR2 FQGTGA. Trimming pared 2 bases from V and 5 bases from J, leaving 13 bases between. The CDR3 totals 15 residues. DNA of the CDR3: TGTGCCAGCAGCTTACGGGGGAGCGGACACAATGAGCAGTTCTTC. Its translation: CASSLRGSGHNEQFF.

This clonotype came up many times. This chain connects TRBV24-1 to TRBJ2-7; D perhaps matches TRBD2 (6 bases). CDR3 size: 11 residues. Deletions cut 9 bases from V and 5 bases from J, with 10 bases between. Germline V gives CDR1 KGHDR, CDR2 SFDVKD. CDR3 amino acids: CATSGGNEQYF. CDR3 in DNA: TGTGCCACCTCCGGGGGTAACGAGCAGTACTTC.

This clonotype was detected ten times or more. The chain combines TRBV5-6 with TRBJ1-2; D may be TRBD1 (5 bases). CDR3 length: 14 residues. V lost 0 bases, J lost 3 bases, and 9 bases lay in between. Germline V gives CDR1 SGHDT, CDR2 YYEEEE. CDR3 loop: CASSLGDSYYGYTF. CDR3 in DNA: TGTGCCAGCAGCTTGGGCGACAGTTACTATGGCTACACCTTC.

This clonotype was picked up many times. The chain employs TRBV5-1 and TRBJ2-7; possibly TRBD1 for D (5 bases). The germline gives CDR1 SGHRS, CDR2 YFSETQ. V was pared by 7 bases and J by 1 base, with 12 bases between. The CDR3 length is 13 residues. As DNA, the CDR3 is TGCGCCAGCTCAGACAGACCTTCCTACGAGCAGTACTTC. Amino acid sequence: CASSDRPSYEQYF.

This clonotype came up a few times. An end of the junction does not agree with germline; a read error may underlie this. This sequence joins TRBV4-2 and TRBJ2-6; perhaps TRBD1 as D (5 bases). There are 15 residues in the CDR3. The germline CDR1 and CDR2 sequences are LGHNA and YNFKEQ. CDR3 DNA sequence: TGTGCCAGCAGCCCCTCGTGGGATGGGGCCAACGGCCTGACTTTC. This gives the protein CASSPSWDGANGLTF.

This clonotype was counted many times. The chain joins TRBV29-1 to TRBJ2-4, with 9 bases that match TRBD2. Per germline, CDR1 SQVTM and CDR2 ANQGSEA. V shed 3 bases and J 1 base; nucleotides not matched to a gene: 1. This CDR3 has 14 amino acids. The DNA for the CDR3 is TGCAGCGTTGAGCGGGAGGGGGCCAAAAACATTCAGTACTTC. Its translation: CSVEREGAKNIQYF.

The chain joins TRBV7-2 to TRBJ2-3; D is unclear. Trimming stripped 7 bases from V and 1 base from J, with 9 bases between. The CDR3 spans 13 residues. Germline V gene lookup returns CDR1 SGHTA and CDR2 FQGNSA. CDR3 in amino acids: CASTYSGTDTQYF. CDR3 sequence (DNA): TGTGCCAGCACCTATTCAGGCACAGATACGCAGTATTTT.

This clonotype was counted at least ten times. The V and J genes are TRBV5-1 and TRBJ1-6, with 11 bases that match TRBD1. The CDR3 is 17 amino acids. V was pared by 4 bases and J by 2 bases, with 5 bases of the junction left unmatched. Germline loops: CDR1 SGHRS, CDR2 YFSETQ. The CDR3 DNA follows: TGCGCCAGCAGCACAGGACAGGGGGCAACCTATAATTCACCCCTCCACTTT. It specifies CASSTGQGATYNSPLHF.

This clonotype has a count of ten or more. V and J are TRBV4-2 and TRBJ2-1; 11 nucleotides agree with TRBD2. The CDR3 covers 15 residues. V was clipped by 6 bases and J by 4 bases; unmatched bases: 5. The V gene's germline CDR1 is LGHNA and CDR2 YNFKEQ. This CDR3 is CASSRTSGLYNEQFF. Here the CDR3 DNA reads TGTGCCAGCAGTCGGACTAGCGGGCTTTACAATGAGCAGTTCTTC.

This clonotype was found a few times. This rearrangement joins TRBV29-1 to TRBJ1-4, with a tentative D call TRBD1 (5 bases). The germline CDR1 and CDR2 sequences are SQVTM and ANQGSEA. There are 14 residues in the CDR3. Trimming took off 4 bases at V and 8 bases at J, with 17 bases between the two ends. DNA of the CDR3: TGCAGCGTTGCGTTTTCAGGGTTGTACGAAAAACTGTTTTTT. Encoded protein: CSVAFSGLYEKLFF.

This clonotype occurred a few times. CDR3 sequence reads: CSASQATPPLHF. The CDR3 DNA follows: TGCAGTGCTAGTCAGGCCACGCCACCCCTCCACTTT. The V gene is TRBV20-1, the J gene TRBJ1-6; D is undetermined. In germline, CDR1 is DFQATT, CDR2 SNEGSKA (reference sequence). With 3 bases removed from V and 11 bases from J, the gap between germline ends came to 11 bases. The CDR3 covers 12 residues.

Many counts were recorded for this clonotype. This rearrangement joins TRBV10-3 to TRBJ2-5; 7 bases agree with TRBD1. Per the germline V gene, CDR1 is ENHRY and CDR2 is SYGVKD. Losses at the gene ends were 7 bases for V and 3 bases for J; bases not matched to a gene: 11. The CDR3 is 15 residues long. CDR3 loop: CAITAGTAAKETQYF. CDR3 in DNA: TGTGCCATCACCGCCGGGACAGCAGCTAAAGAGACCCAGTACTTC.

The V call is TRBV5-4, the J call TRBJ2-2, with D tentatively TRBD2 (5 bases). The CDR3 loop spans 14 amino acids. The V gene's germline CDR1 is SGHNT and CDR2 YYREEE (reference sequence). V gave up 4 bases and J gave up 5 bases, with 12 bases separating them. CDR3 sequence (DNA): TGTGCCAGCAGCGGAGGACTCGGGACCGGGGAGCTGTTTTTT. Protein product: CASSGGLGTGELFF.

The chain has TRBV11-2 and TRBJ2-1; 7 nucleotides line up with TRBD2. The CDR3 runs 17 residues. In germline, CDR1 is SGHAT, CDR2 FQNNGV. With 6 bases clipped from V and 0 bases from J, the junction kept 11 bases outside the gene matches. CDR3 sequence (DNA): TGTGCCAGCAGGGGACTAATAACTCCGGGCTCCTACAATGAGCAGTTCTTC. This encodes CASRGLITPGSYNEQFF.

This clonotype has ten or more counts. For the CDR3, the DNA is TGTGCCAGCAGCCAAGCCCAACTAGCGGGAGTAAGGTGGGATACGCAGTATTTT. It is translated as CASSQAQLAGVRWDTQYF. The V and J genes are TRBV4-2 and TRBJ2-3, with 11 positions matching TRBD2. V lost 1 base to trimming and J lost 6 bases; unmatched junction nucleotides: 12. Looked up from germline, CDR1 is LGHNA and CDR2 is YNFKEQ. The CDR3 spans 18 residues.

The chain uses TRBV7-8 and TRBJ1-5, with TRBD1 matching 7 bases. From germline, CDR1 is SGHVS and CDR2 FQNEAQ. V shed 5 bases and J 5 bases; nucleotides not matched to a gene: 6. This CDR3 has 14 residues. The CDR3 is CASSARGVDQPQHF. Written as DNA, the CDR3 is TGTGCCAGCAGCGCCAGGGGGGTTGATCAGCCCCAGCATTTT.

This clonotype was seen ten or more times. This sequence joins TRBV27 and TRBJ2-7; TRBD1 or TRBD2 may be the D gene (6 bases each). The CDR3 is made up of 16 amino acids. The germline CDR1 and CDR2 sequences are MNHEY and SMNVEV (reference sequence). V lost 5 bases, J lost 3 bases, and 20 bases lay in between. The CDR3 nucleotides are TGTGCCAGCAGTCCCGCACAGGGACTGTCGCTCTACGAGCAGTACTTC. Translated: CASSPAQGLSLYEQYF.

The V and J genes are TRBV20-1 and TRBJ2-5; TRBD1 aligns across 8 bases. Germline V CDR1 and CDR2: DFQATT, SNEGSKA (reference sequence). V lost 6 bases and J lost 5; bases outside the gene matches: 11. The CDR3 spans 14 residues. Here the CDR3 DNA reads TGCAGTGCCCGGACAGGGTTTAGTATGGAGACCCAGTACTTC. It encodes CSARTGFSMETQYF.

The gene calls are TRBV20-1 and TRBJ2-1; 9 positions agree with TRBD2. J lost 0 bases, V lost 6 bases, and 3 bases had no gene match. This CDR3 is built from 14 residues. Germline CDR1 DFQATT, CDR2 SNEGSKA (reference sequence). Written as DNA, the CDR3 is TGCAGTGCGCGGGAGGGGGCCTCCTACAATGAGCAGTTCTTC. As protein: CSAREGASYNEQFF.